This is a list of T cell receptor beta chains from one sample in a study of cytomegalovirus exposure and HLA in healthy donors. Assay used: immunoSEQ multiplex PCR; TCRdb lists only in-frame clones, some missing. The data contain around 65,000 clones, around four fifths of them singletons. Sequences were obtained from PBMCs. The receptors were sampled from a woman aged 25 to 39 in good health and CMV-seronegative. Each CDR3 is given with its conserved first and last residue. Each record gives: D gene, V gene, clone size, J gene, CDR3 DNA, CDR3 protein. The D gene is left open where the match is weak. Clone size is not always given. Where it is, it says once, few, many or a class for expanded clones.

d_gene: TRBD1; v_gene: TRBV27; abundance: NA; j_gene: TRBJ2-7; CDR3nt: TGTGCCAGCAGTTACAGGGGCTCCTACGAGCAGTACTTC; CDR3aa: CASSYRGSYEQYF
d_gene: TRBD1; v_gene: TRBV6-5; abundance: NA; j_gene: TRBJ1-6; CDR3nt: TGTGCCAGCAGCACCGGGGGACAGCTAAATTCACCCCTCCACTTT; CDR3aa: CASSTGGQLNSPLHF
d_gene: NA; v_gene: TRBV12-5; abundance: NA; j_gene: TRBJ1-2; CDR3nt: TGTGCTAGTGGAACTGGAGAGGCAGCTGGCTACACCTTC; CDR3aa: CASGTGEAAGYTF
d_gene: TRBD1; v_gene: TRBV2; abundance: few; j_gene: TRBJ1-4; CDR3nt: TGTGCCAGCAGTGAAGGACAGGGTAATGAAAAACTGTTTTTT; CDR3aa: CASSEGQGNEKLFF
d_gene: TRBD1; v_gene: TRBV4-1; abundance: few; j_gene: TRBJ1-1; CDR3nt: TGCGCCAGCAGCCAGGGGACAGGGGGGAGCACTGAAGCTTTCTTT; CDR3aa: CASSQGTGGSTEAFF
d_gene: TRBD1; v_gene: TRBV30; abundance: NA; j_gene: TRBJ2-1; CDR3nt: TGTGCCTGGGGACAGGGGTTGGCCTACAATGAGCAGTTCTTC; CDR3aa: CAWGQGLAYNEQFF
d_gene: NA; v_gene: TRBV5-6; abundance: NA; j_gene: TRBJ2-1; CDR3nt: TGTGCCAGCAGCTTGCTAGGGGACACCCAGCAGTTCTTC; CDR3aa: CASSLLGDTQQFF
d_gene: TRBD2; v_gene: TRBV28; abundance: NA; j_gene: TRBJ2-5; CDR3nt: TGTGCCAGCAGTCCCCCTGCGGGAGGGAGTGAGACCCAGTACTTC; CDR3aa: CASSPPAGGSETQYF
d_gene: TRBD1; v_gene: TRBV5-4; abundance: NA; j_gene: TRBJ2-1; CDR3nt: TGTGCCAGCCGACAGGGGGCCGGATTGGGGTTGGGAAAAAATGAGCAGTTCTTC; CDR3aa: CASRQGAGLGLGKNEQFF
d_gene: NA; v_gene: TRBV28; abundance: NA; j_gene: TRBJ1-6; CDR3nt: TGTGCCAGCAGTTCTGTCGGCAGACGGGATTCACCCCTCCACTTT; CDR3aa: CASSSVGRRDSPLHF
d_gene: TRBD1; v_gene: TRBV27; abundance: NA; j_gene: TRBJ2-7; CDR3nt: TGTGCCAGCAGTGGCTCCGGGACAGGGGAATACGAGCAGTACTTC; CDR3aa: CASSGSGTGEYEQYF
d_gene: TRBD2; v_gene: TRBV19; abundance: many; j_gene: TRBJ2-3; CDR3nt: TGTGCCAGTAGTCCCCGAAGCGGGAGGGAAACAGATACGCAGTATTTT; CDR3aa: CASSPRSGRETDTQYF
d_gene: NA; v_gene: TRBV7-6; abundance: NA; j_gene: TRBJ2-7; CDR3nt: TGTGCCAGCAGCTTAAACGGCTACGAGCAGTACTTC; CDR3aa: CASSLNGYEQYF
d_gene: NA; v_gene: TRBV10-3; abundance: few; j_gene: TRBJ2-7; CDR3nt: TGTGCCATCAGCGTCTCTAGCCCAACCTACGAGCAGTACTTC; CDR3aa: CAISVSSPTYEQYF
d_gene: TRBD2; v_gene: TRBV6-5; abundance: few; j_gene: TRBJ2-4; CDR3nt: TGTGCCAGCAGAGCGGGGGGAGCCAAAAACATTCAGTACTTC; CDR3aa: CASRAGGAKNIQYF
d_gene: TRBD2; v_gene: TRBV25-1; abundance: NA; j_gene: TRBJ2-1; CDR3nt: TGTGCCAGCAGTGAAATGCGGGGGGGGCGTGAGCAGTTCTTC; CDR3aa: CASSEMRGGREQFF
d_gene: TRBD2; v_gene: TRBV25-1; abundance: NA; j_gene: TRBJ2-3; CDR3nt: TGTGCCAGCAGTTATAGCGGGGGGGCAGATACGCAGTATTTT; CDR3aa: CASSYSGGADTQYF
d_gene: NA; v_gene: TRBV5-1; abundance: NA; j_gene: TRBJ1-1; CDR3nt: TGCGCCAGCAGCCAAACGGGACTGATGAACACTGAAGCTTTCTTT; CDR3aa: CASSQTGLMNTEAFF
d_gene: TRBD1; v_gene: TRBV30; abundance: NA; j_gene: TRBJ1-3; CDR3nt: TGTGCCTGGGCGAGGGACAGCCAAAGATACACCATATATTTT; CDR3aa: CAWARDSQRYTIYF
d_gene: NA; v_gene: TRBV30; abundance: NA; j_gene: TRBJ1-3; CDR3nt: TGTGCCTGGAGTGTAGGAGGGCTAAACACCATATATTTT; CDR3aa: CAWSVGGLNTIYF
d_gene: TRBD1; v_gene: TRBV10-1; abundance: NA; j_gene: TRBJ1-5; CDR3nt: TGCGCCAGCAGTCTGGGACAGGATCAGCCCCAGCATTTT; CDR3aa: CASSLGQDQPQHF
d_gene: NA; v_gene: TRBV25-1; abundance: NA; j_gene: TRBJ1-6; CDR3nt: TGTGCCAGCAGTGAATTCGGGGGTAATTCACCCCTCCACTTT; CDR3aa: CASSEFGGNSPLHF
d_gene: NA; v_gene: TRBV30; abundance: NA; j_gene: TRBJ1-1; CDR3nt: TGTGCCTGGAGTGTAAAGGGGGAGCTGGTGGCTTTCTTT; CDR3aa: CAWSVKGELVAFF
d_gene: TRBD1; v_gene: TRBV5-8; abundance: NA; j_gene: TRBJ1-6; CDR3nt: TGTGCCAGCAGCAAGGACAGGGACTATAATTCACCCCTCCACTTT; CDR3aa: CASSKDRDYNSPLHF
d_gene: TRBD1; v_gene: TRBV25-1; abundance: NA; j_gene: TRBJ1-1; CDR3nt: TGTGCCAGCAGTGGGGACAGGGGGCCCGACACTGAAGCTTTCTTT; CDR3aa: CASSGDRGPDTEAFF
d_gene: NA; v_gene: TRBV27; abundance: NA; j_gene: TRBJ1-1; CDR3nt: TGTGCCAGCTGGGGGGGGCCTGAAGCTTTCTTT; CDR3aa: CASWGGPEAFF
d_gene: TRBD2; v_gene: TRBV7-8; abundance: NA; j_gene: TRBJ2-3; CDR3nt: TGTGCCAGCAGCTCAACTAGCGGGGTAACAGATACGCAGTATTTT; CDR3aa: CASSSTSGVTDTQYF
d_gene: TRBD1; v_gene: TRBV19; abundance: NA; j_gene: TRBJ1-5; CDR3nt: TGTGCCACCGATGACAGGGCGGCGAAACAGCCCCAGCATTTT; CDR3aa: CATDDRAAKQPQHF
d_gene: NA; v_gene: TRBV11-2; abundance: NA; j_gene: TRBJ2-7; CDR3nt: TGTGCCAGCAGCCCGGAGGACTATAGCTCCTACGAGCAGTACTTC; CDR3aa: CASSPEDYSSYEQYF
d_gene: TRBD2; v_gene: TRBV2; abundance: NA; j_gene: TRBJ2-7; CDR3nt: TGTGCCAGCAGGACTAGCGGGAGTACCTACGAGCAGTACTTC; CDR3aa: CASRTSGSTYEQYF
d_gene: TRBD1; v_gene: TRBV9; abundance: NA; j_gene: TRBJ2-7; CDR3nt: TGTGCCAGCAGCGTCGGGGACAGCTCCTACGAGCAGTACTTC; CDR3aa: CASSVGDSSYEQYF
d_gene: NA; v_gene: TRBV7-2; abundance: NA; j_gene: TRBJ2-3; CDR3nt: TGTGCCAGCAGCTTATTCGGCGGAGTGGCAATAACAGATACGCAGTATTTT; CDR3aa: CASSLFGGVAITDTQYF
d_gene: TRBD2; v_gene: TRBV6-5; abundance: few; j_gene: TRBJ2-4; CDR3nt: TGTGCCAGTTCGGCGGGGGGTTTCGGCATTCAGTACTTC; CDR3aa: CASSAGGFGIQYF
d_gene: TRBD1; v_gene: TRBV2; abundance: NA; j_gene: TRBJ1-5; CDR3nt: TGTGCCAGCAGGGAACAGGGGGTACAGCCCCAGCATTTT; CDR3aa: CASREQGVQPQHF
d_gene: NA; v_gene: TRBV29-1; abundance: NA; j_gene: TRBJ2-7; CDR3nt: TGCAGCGTTGAAAGGGGGGACAGTTCCTACGAGCAGTACTTC; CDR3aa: CSVERGDSSYEQYF
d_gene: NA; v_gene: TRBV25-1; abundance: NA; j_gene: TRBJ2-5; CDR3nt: TGTGCCAGCAGTGAGAGAGGGTTTCAAGAGACCCAGTACTTC; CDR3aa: CASSERGFQETQYF
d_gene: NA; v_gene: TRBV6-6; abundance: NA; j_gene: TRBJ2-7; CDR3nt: TGTGCCAGCAGCCCAGGACTGTCCTACGAGCAGTACTTC; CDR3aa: CASSPGLSYEQYF
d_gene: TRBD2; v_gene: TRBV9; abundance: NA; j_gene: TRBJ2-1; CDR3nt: TGTGCCAGCAGCCGCACTAGCGGGGAGTTTAATGAGCAGTTCTTC; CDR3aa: CASSRTSGEFNEQFF
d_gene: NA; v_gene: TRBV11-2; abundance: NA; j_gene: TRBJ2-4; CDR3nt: TGTGCCAGCAGCTTAATGCCCGGGGGCAAAAACATTCAGTACTTC; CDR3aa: CASSLMPGGKNIQYF
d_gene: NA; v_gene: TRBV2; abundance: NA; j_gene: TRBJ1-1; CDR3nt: TGTGCCAGCAGGGAGGACGTTGCGGGGGAAGCTTTCTTT; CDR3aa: CASREDVAGEAFF
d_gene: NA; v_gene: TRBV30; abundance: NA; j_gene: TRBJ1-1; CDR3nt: TGTGCCTGGAGTCAGATGAACACTGAAGCTTTCTTT; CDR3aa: CAWSQMNTEAFF
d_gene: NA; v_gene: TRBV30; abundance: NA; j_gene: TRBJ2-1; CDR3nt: TGTGCCTGGGGCTGGGGGCGGGACAATGAGCAGTTCTTC; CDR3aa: CAWGWGRDNEQFF
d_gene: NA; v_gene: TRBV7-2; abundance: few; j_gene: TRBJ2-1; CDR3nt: TGTGCCAGCAGCTTAGCACAGGGTAAAAATGAGCAGTTCTTC; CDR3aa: CASSLAQGKNEQFF
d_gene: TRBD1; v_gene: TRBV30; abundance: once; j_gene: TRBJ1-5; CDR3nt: TGTGCCTGGAAGACAGGGTTGAGCAATCAGCCCCAGCATTTT; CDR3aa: CAWKTGLSNQPQHF
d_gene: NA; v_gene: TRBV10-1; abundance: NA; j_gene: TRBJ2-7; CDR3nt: TGCGCCAGCAAAAATCAGCGTTTCTCCTACGAGCAGTACTTC; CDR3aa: CASKNQRFSYEQYF
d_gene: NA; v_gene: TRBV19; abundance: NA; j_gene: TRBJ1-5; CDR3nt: TGTGCCAGTAGTATCTGGGACACAAATCAGCCCCAGCATTTT; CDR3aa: CASSIWDTNQPQHF
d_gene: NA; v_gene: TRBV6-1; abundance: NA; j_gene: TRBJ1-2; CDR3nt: TGTGCCAACTCACCGGGAGCTGGGAACTATGGCTACACCTTC; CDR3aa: CANSPGAGNYGYTF
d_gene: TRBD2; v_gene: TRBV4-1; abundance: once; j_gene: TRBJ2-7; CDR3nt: TGCGCCAGCACCCTTCTTCTAGCGGGGGGCACCACCTACGAGCAGTACTTC; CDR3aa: CASTLLLAGGTTYEQYF